These 27 T cell receptor beta chains share one sample of origin, sequenced in a study of blood T cell repertoires in COVID-19. The protocol was immunoSEQ multiplex PCR, while the TCRdb copy is restricted to in-frame clones and leaves out a portion. Among 200,000 to 250,000 clones listed, approximately 84% were seen once. Sequenced sample: peripheral blood. Receptor source: a woman in her twenties or thirties who had recovered from COVID-19.

This clone was observed a single time. The chain employs TRBV3-1 (or the pseudogene TRBV3-2) and TRBJ2-5; 7 bases line up with TRBD1. Trimming took 0 bases from V and 1 from J; bases not matched to a gene: 11. Germline assignment: CDR1 LGHDT and CDR2 YNNKEL (reference sequence). The CDR3 contains 18 residues. CDR3 region: CASSQEWDSSLLQETQYF. The DNA of the CDR3 is TGTGCCAGCAGCCAAGAGTGGGACAGCTCTCTCCTCCAAGAGACCCAGTACTTC.

This rearrangement joins TRBV14 to TRBJ2-2, with 7 positions matching TRBD2. Germline V gene data show CDR1 as SGHDN and CDR2 as FVKESK. The CDR3 is 17 amino acids. V shed 0 bases and J 6 bases; nucleotides not matched to a gene: 10. This CDR3 reads CASSQDVAGDYSGELFF. CDR3 sequence (DNA): TGTGCCAGCAGCCAAGATGTGGCGGGGGATTATTCCGGGGAGCTGTTTTTT.

V and J are TRBV15 and TRBJ2-7; D might be TRBD1 (5 bases). V lost 0 bases and J 0 bases, leaving 12 bases between the germline ends. CDR1 and CDR2 from the germline V gene are LNHNV and YYDKDF (reference sequence). This CDR3 is built from 16 residues. The CDR3 loop reads CATSRDTGESSYEQYF. DNA for the CDR3: TGTGCCACCAGCAGAGATACAGGAGAAAGCTCCTACGAGCAGTACTTC.

The chain combines TRBV3-1 (or the pseudogene TRBV3-2) with TRBJ1-1; TRBD1 might be the D (5 bases). CDR3 length: 20 residues. V was pared by 3 bases and J by 4 bases, with 30 bases between. Germline lookup yields CDR1 LGHDT and CDR2 YNNKEL (reference sequence). For the CDR3, the DNA is TGTGCCAGCAGCCAGACCCCAAGTATTCCAGGGAGGGGCTGGAGCACTGAAGCTTTCTTT. Amino acid sequence: CASSQTPSIPGRGWSTEAFF.

This chain joins TRBV12-5 and TRBJ1-4, with D possibly being TRBD1 (5 bases). This CDR3 is built from 12 residues. The germline V gene encodes CDR1 LGHNT and CDR2 FRNRAP. V was clipped by 4 bases and J by 12 bases, with 12 bases between them. The CDR3 DNA sequence: TGTGCTAGTGGTTCCCCCCAGGGTCAACTGTTTTTT. It specifies CASGSPQGQLFF.

The rearrangement links TRBV9 to TRBJ1-1; 7 bases are shared with TRBD1. The CDR3 covers 16 residues. V lost 0 bases to trimming and J lost 1 base; unmatched junction nucleotides: 6. From germline, CDR1 is SGDLS and CDR2 YYNGEE. Here the CDR3 reads CASSVEQGVRNTEAFF. CDR3 bases: TGTGCCAGCAGCGTAGAGCAGGGGGTGAGGAACACTGAAGCTTTCTTT.

This clone was seen many times. This chain uses TRBV2 with TRBJ1-2; tentative D call: TRBD1 (5 bases). The CDR3 loop spans 15 amino acids. The germline V gene encodes CDR1 SNHLY and CDR2 FYNNEI. V lost 2 bases, J lost 3 bases, and 13 bases lay in between. The DNA for the CDR3 is TGTGCCAGCAGTGAACAGGGTTCGACCCACTATGGCTACACCTTC. Encoded protein: CASSEQGSTHYGYTF.

This clone was detected only a few times. This chain connects TRBV9 to TRBJ2-1, with TRBD2 matching 9 bases. The CDR3 runs 17 residues. Germline lookup yields CDR1 SGDLS and CDR2 YYNGEE. V gave up 4 bases and J gave up 2 bases; unmatched junction bases: 10. The CDR3 reads CASSSPRGGRTYNEQFF. The CDR3, as DNA: TGTGCCAGCAGCTCGCCGCGGGGGGGCCGGACCTACAATGAGCAGTTCTTC. The full variable domain, completed using reference TRBV9 and TRBJ2-1, is DSGVTQTPKHLITATGQRVTLRCSPRSGDLSVYWYQQSLDQGLQFLIQYYNGEERAKGNILERFSAQQFPDLHSELNLSSLELGDSALYFCASSSPRGGRTYNEQFFGPGTRLTVL.

The CDR3 sequence: CASSIVRGAYTDTQYF. CDR3 nucleotides: TGTGCCAGCAGCATTGTCCGGGGGGCCTACACAGATACGCAGTATTTT. This chain links TRBV6-6 with TRBJ2-3, with D tentatively TRBD2 (7 bases). The V gene lost 6 bases and the J gene lost 2 bases, with 18 bases spanning the gap. This CDR3 comprises 16 residues. The germline CDR1 and CDR2 sequences are MNHNY and SVGAGI (reference sequence).

This rearrangement joins TRBV27 to TRBJ1-5; D perhaps matches TRBD1 (5 bases). V was shortened by 7 bases and J by 6 bases, with 16 bases between the two germline ends. Per the germline V gene, CDR1 is MNHEY and CDR2 is SMNVEV (reference sequence). The CDR3 contains 14 residues. The CDR3 region is CASMTSGGSQPQHF. In DNA, the CDR3 is TGTGCCAGCATGACTTCGGGGGGAAGTCAGCCCCAGCATTTT.

This clone showed up just once. The V gene is TRBV5-5, the J gene TRBJ2-5, with D perhaps TRBD1 (6 bases). Germline lookup yields CDR1 SGHKS and CDR2 YYEKEE (reference sequence). The CDR3 is 13 amino acids. V was pared by 4 bases and J by 5 bases, with 12 bases between. The CDR3 nucleotides read TGTGCCAGCAGCCGAGGACAGAAGGAGACCCAGTACTTC. It translates to CASSRGQKETQYF. The full variable domain, its missing parts supplied by reference TRBV5-5 and TRBJ2-5, is DAGVTQSPTHLIKTRGQQVTLRCSPISGHKSVSWYQQVLGQGPQFIFQYYEKEERGRGNFPDRFSARQFPNYSSELNVNALLLGDSALYLCASSRGQKETQYFGPGTRLLVL.

In its sample, this clone was seen a few times. V gene TRBV7-9 combines with J gene TRBJ1-1; D not certain. CDR3 length: 10 amino acids. The germline V gene encodes CDR1 SEHNR and CDR2 FQNEAQ (reference sequence). V lost 2 bases to trimming and J lost 8 bases, with 3 bases between them. The CDR3 nucleotides read TGTGCCAGCAGCTTAACAGAAGCTTTCTTT. This encodes CASSLTEAFF.

The chain employs TRBV29-1 and TRBJ2-2; TRBD2 matches 8 bases. The germline gives CDR1 SQVTM, CDR2 ANQGSEA. J lost 0 bases, V lost 4 bases, and 4 bases had no gene match. This CDR3 region has 15 residues. The CDR3 DNA is TGCAGCGTTGTATTTAGCGGGGCGAACACCGGGGAGCTGTTTTTT. It yields the protein CSVVFSGANTGELFF.

This chain connects TRBV9 to TRBJ1-2; D gene ambiguous. The CDR3 consists of 18 residues. V gave up 0 bases and J gave up 2 bases, with 20 bases separating them. CDR1 SGDLS and CDR2 YYNGEE come from the germline V gene. The CDR3 DNA reads as TGTGCCAGCAGCGTAGATAGTGGCTATGAGACGCGGAACTATGGCTACACCTTC. It translates to CASSVDSGYETRNYGYTF. Full variable domain (remainder filled in from reference TRBV9 and TRBJ1-2): DSGVTQTPKHLITATGQRVTLRCSPRSGDLSVYWYQQSLDQGLQFLIQYYNGEERAKGNILERFSAQQFPDLHSELNLSSLELGDSALYFCASSVDSGYETRNYGYTFGSGTRLTVV.

This sequence joins TRBV6-5 and TRBJ2-3; 14 bases fit TRBD2. Losses at the gene ends were 11 bases for V and 11 bases for J; bases not matched to a gene: 6. The germline V gene encodes CDR1 MNHEY and CDR2 SVGAGI. The CDR3 has 12 amino acids. The chain's CDR3 is CAGLAGGGRQYF. The CDR3 region has the DNA TGTGCCGGACTAGCGGGGGGTGGTAGGCAGTATTTT.

The genes are TRBV29-1 and TRBJ2-3; the match to TRBD1 covers 7 bases. This CDR3 has 13 amino acids. Per the germline V gene, CDR1 is SQVTM and CDR2 is ANQGSEA. After removal of 7 bases from V and 2 bases from J, the junction contained 6 bases not matched to a gene. This CDR3 reads CSAGDRSTDTQYF. The CDR3 bases are TGCAGCGCTGGGGACAGATCCACAGATACGCAGTATTTT.

CDR3 sequence: CASSSGQVNNSPLHF. As DNA, the CDR3 is TGTGCCAGCAGCTCCGGACAGGTGAATAATTCACCCCTCCACTTT. The chain is built from TRBV7-2 and TRBJ1-6; 7 bases align to TRBD1. CDR1 and CDR2 (germline): SGHTA, FQGNSA. The V and J ends lost 4 bases and 5 bases, in that order; junction bases with no gene match: 5. The CDR3 spans 15 residues.

This clone turned up a few times. The chain couples TRBV5-1 to TRBJ2-3; D might be TRBD2 (6 bases). The germline V and J ends were trimmed by 3 bases and 2 bases, with 19 bases remaining between them. The CDR3 has 17 amino acids. The germline V gene has CDR1 SGHRS and CDR2 YFSETQ. This CDR3 is CASSSAILSGATDTQYF. CDR3 nucleotides: TGCGCCAGCAGCTCCGCGATCCTTAGCGGAGCCACAGATACGCAGTATTTT.

This chain links TRBV5-1 with TRBJ1-2; D gene ambiguous. Germline CDR1 reads SGHRS; CDR2 reads YFSETQ. This CDR3 spans 13 amino acids. V was pared by 3 bases and J by 4 bases, with 10 bases between. CDR3 in amino acids: CASSYRGSYGYTF. As DNA, the CDR3 is TGCGCCAGCAGCTACCGGGGTTCCTATGGCTACACCTTC.

The chain carries TRBV4-1 and TRBJ1-6; unclear D gene. The V gene lost 0 bases and the J gene lost 9 bases, with 9 bases spanning the gap. CDR1 is MGHRA, CDR2 YSYEKL, per germline. This CDR3 region has 14 residues. CDR3 DNA sequence: TGCGCCAGCAGCCAAGATTTGATGAGTTCACCCCTCCACTTT. Translation: CASSQDLMSSPLHF.

The V gene is TRBV2, the J gene TRBJ1-4, with D possibly TRBD1 on 6 matching bases. Germline CDR1 SNHLY, CDR2 FYNNEI. Trimming cost V 11 bases and J 1 base, with 14 bases left between them. CDR3 length: 14 residues. The CDR3 DNA reads as TGTGCCTCCCGGACAGAGGTAACTAATGAAAAACTGTTTTTT. Translation gives CASRTEVTNEKLFF.

This clone appeared a few times. The genes are TRBV4-1 and TRBJ2-7; 13 positions agree with TRBD2. CDR3 length: 18 residues. With V trimmed by 1 base and J by 0 bases, 6 bases remained unmatched. Looked up from germline, CDR1 is MGHRA and CDR2 is YSYEKL. The CDR3 nucleotides read TGCGCCAGCAGCCAAGGACTAGCGGGGGGCGTCAGCTCCTACGAGCAGTACTTC. The encoded protein is CASSQGLAGGVSSYEQYF.

The rearrangement links TRBV18 to TRBJ1-2; unclear D gene. Between the trimmed V and J ends, which lost 3 bases and 5 bases, there was a span of 16 bases. Germline V gives CDR1 KGHSH, CDR2 LQKENI. This CDR3 has 15 amino acids. The CDR3 DNA reads TGTGCCAGCTCACCCACCCCGGCAGCGCGTTATGGCTACACCTTC. Its protein is CASSPTPAARYGYTF.

The chain joins TRBV5-1 to TRBJ2-7; TRBD1 matches 8 bases. Germline CDR1 is SGHRS and CDR2 is YFSETQ. Losses at the gene ends were 5 bases for V and 7 bases for J; bases not matched to a gene: 8. The CDR3 consists of 13 residues. CDR3 sequence reads: CASSGQGFREQYF. The CDR3, as DNA: TGCGCCAGCAGTGGACAGGGTTTTAGGGAGCAGTACTTC.

Worth noting for this clone: An end of the junction differs from the germline gene, which may be a read error. This sample also contains other DNA sequences that code for the same CDR3. This rearrangement joins TRBV5-5 to TRBJ2-7; a weak D match, TRBD1 (5 bases). From germline, CDR1 is SGHKS and CDR2 YYEKEE (reference sequence). The length of the CDR3 is 15 residues. The CDR3 loop reads CASSLVGDQTYEQYF. The CDR3 bases are TGTGCCAGCAGCTTGGTAGGGGATCAGACCTACGAACAGTACTTC.

The chain uses TRBV19 and TRBJ1-6; 7 bases are shared with TRBD1. In germline, CDR1 is LNHDA, CDR2 SQIVND (reference sequence). Losses at the gene ends were 4 bases for V and 11 bases for J; bases not matched to a gene: 17. The CDR3 is 17 residues long. The CDR3 DNA is TGTGCCAGTAGTAACCGACATGGTCCGGGACAGTCGACACCCCTCCACTTT. Its translation: CASSNRHGPGQSTPLHF. The whole variable domain, remainder taken from reference TRBV19 and TRBJ1-6, is DGGITQSPKYLFRKEGQNVTLSCEQNLNHDAMYWYRQDPGQGLRLIYYSQIVNDFQKGDIAEGYSVSREKKESFPLTVTSAQKNPTAFYLCASSNRHGPGQSTPLHFGNGTRLTVT.

The rearrangement links TRBV5-4 to TRBJ2-6; 8 positions agree with TRBD1. The CDR3 is 18 amino acids. Per germline, CDR1 SGHNT and CDR2 YYREEE (reference sequence). J gave up 0 bases and V 1 base, and 6 bases lay outside the gene matches. The CDR3 sequence: CASSLWWGQDSGANVLTF. As DNA, the CDR3 is TGTGCCAGCAGCTTGTGGTGGGGACAGGACTCTGGGGCCAACGTCCTGACTTTC.